The rows below give T cell receptor beta chains drawn from one sample of a study of blood T cell repertoires in COVID-19. Assay used: immunoSEQ multiplex PCR; TCRdb lists only in-frame clones, some missing. This sample has about 35,000 clones, with over 80% found just once. The sequenced material came from peripheral blood. The receptors derive from a human donor in a cohort sampled during active COVID-19. The CDR3 runs from the conserved cysteine through the conserved F or W. D genes are given only for firm matches. Some rows mark clone size as missing; the rest say once, few, many or name a class of expanded clone.

D gene | J gene | V gene | clone size | CDR3 DNA | CDR3 protein
- | TRBJ2-5 | TRBV6-2/TRBV6-3 | - | TGTGCCAGCAGTTACCCAATTCAGACCCAGTACTTC | CASSYPIQTQYF
- | TRBJ1-5 | TRBV15 | - | TGTGCCACCAGCAGAGATCCGCAGAACAATCAGCCCCAGCATTTT | CATSRDPQNNQPQHF
- | TRBJ1-6 | TRBV28 | - | TGTGCCAGCAGTTTCTTTGGGGCGAGTTCACCCCTCCACTTT | CASSFFGASSPLHF
TRBD1 | TRBJ2-5 | TRBV5-1 | - | TGCGCCAGCAGCTTGGAGGGGGCAGCACAAGAGACCCAGTACTTC | CASSLEGAAQETQYF
TRBD2 | TRBJ2-3 | TRBV19 | - | TGTGCCAGTAGTCTTAAGGCGGGGGGGCCGGCAGATACGCAGTATTTT | CASSLKAGGPADTQYF
- | TRBJ1-5 | TRBV5-6 | - | TGTGCCAGCAGCTTGAGACTATATAGCAATCAGCCCCAGCATTTT | CASSLRLYSNQPQHF
- | TRBJ1-2 | TRBV5-1 | - | TGCGCCAGCAGCTTGGAGCCAGGGTATGGCTACACCTTC | CASSLEPGYGYTF
TRBD2 | TRBJ2-1 | TRBV9 | - | TGTGCCAGCAGCCCCAGTGCCGGGGGGGGACTAGGCGACAACAATGAGCAGTTCTTC | CASSPSAGGGLGDNNEQFF
TRBD1 | TRBJ1-1 | TRBV6-5 | few | TGTGCCAGCAGTCTACAGGGGATGAACACTGAAGCTTTCTTT | CASSLQGMNTEAFF
TRBD2 | TRBJ2-3 | TRBV10-3 | few | TGTGCCATCAGTCCGGTATTAGCGGGAAGCACAGATACGCAGTATTTT | CAISPVLAGSTDTQYF
- | TRBJ1-2 | TRBV28 | - | TGTGCCAGCAGTTTATCAGGGACACCTAAGATCTATGGCTACACCTTC | CASSLSGTPKIYGYTF
TRBD1 | TRBJ1-2 | TRBV5-6 | - | TGTGCCAGCAGCGTGACAGGGGGCGGCGGCTATGGCTACACCTTC | CASSVTGGGGYGYTF
TRBD2 | TRBJ2-5 | TRBV11-2 | - | TGTGCCAGCAGCTTGGGGGGGGAAACCCAAGAGACCCAGTACTTC | CASSLGGETQETQYF
- | TRBJ2-7 | TRBV2 | - | TGTGCCAGCAGCGAAGTCGGACTGGACTACGAGCAGTACTTC | CASSEVGLDYEQYF
- | TRBJ2-3 | TRBV5-4 | - | TGTGCCAGCAGCTCGGGGGGACACACAGATACGCAGTATTTT | CASSSGGHTDTQYF
- | TRBJ1-4 | TRBV7-9 | once | TGTGCCAGCAGCTTTGGGGGGTTCAATGAAAAACTGTTTTTT | CASSFGGFNEKLFF
- | TRBJ1-2 | TRBV6-6 | - | TGTGCCAGCAGTTACTCGGACACCTCCTATGGCTACACCTTC | CASSYSDTSYGYTF
- | TRBJ2-2 | TRBV6-1 | - | TGTGCCAGCAGTGGAGCCCCGGACAGCTTGAACACCGGGGAGCTGTTTTTT | CASSGAPDSLNTGELFF
TRBD1 | TRBJ2-1 | TRBV28 | - | TGTGCCAGCAGTCGTATCGGGACAGGGACATACAATGAGCAGTTCTTC | CASSRIGTGTYNEQFF
- | TRBJ1-6 | TRBV24-1 | - | TGTGCCACCAGTGATTTTAATTTACGGGAGATATCCAAATATAATTCACCCCTCCACTTT | CATSDFNLREISKYNSPLHF
- | TRBJ2-6 | TRBV27 | - | TGTGCCACGGGCTCTGGGGCCAACGTCCTGACTTTC | CATGSGANVLTF
- | TRBJ1-5 | TRBV19 | - | TGTGCCAGTAGTACCTCGGGACAAATCAATCAGCCCCAGCATTTT | CASSTSGQINQPQHF
- | TRBJ2-7 | TRBV2 | - | TGTGCCAGCATAGTAGGGGTTACCTACGAGCAGTACTTC | CASIVGVTYEQYF